This T cell receptor (beta chain) was sequenced in a study of blood T cell repertoires in COVID-19. Study in general: The analysed material was cDNA or gDNA that came from T cells, B-cell-depleted T cells, or PBMCs.

The germline V gene has CDR1 SGHVS and CDR2 FQNEAQ. The V and J ends lost 0 bases and 4 bases respectively, with 13 bases between them. The CDR3 extends over 15 amino acids. Clones were sequenced by immunoSEQ multiplex PCR, and TCRdb holds only the in-frame ones, with some missing. This table has some 270,000 clones, just under 90% appearing once. The sequenced sample was PBMCs or T cells enriched from blood (not recorded which). This rearrangement joins TRBV7-8 to TRBJ2-7, with TRBD2 as a possible D gene (5 bases). This TCR was sampled from a woman in her 30s with acute COVID-19. CDR3 DNA: TGTGCCAGCAGCTTAGCCGGGATAGCTCAATACGAGCAGTACTTC. Translating gives CASSLAGIAQYEQYF.